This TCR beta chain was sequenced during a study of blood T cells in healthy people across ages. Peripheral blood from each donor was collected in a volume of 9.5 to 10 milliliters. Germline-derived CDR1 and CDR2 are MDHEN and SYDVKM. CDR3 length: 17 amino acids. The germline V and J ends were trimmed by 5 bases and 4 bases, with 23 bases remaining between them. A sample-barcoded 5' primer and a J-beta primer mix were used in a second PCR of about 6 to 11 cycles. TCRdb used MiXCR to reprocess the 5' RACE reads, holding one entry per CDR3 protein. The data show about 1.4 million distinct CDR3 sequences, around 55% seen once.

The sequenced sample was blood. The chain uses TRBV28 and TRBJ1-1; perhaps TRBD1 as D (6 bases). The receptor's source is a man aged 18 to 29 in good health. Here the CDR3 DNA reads TGTGCCAGCAGTAGAGATTTGAGGGGGAGCTCCAGCACTGAAGCTTTCTTT. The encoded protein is CASSRDLRGSSSTEAFF. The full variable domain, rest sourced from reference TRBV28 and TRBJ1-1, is DVKVTQSSRYLVKRTGEKVFLECVQDMDHENMFWYRQDPGLGLRLIYFSYDVKMKEKGDIPEGYSVSREKKERFSLILESASTNQTSMYLCASSRDLRGSSSTEAFFGQGTRLTVV.